This is a list of T cell receptor beta chains from one sample in a study of PD-1 blockade in classical Hodgkin lymphoma. TCRdb's copy holds only in-frame clones and misses some; the assay was immunoSEQ multiplex PCR. The sample lists around 100,000 clones; just over 90% were seen once. The sample consisted of peripheral blood mononuclear cells (PBMCs), taken before the fourth cycle of nivolumab. These receptors were obtained from a human donor with classical Hodgkin lymphoma. The CDR3 runs from the conserved cysteine through the conserved F or W. The D gene is left open where the match is weak. Size is omitted from some rows. Given values are once, few, many or a class for expanded clones.

j_call clone_size cdr3_length v_call d_call cdr3_nt cdr3_aa
TRBJ2-1 NA 13 TRBV10-3 NA TGTGCCATCAGGGATTCCCCCGGCAATGAGCAGTTCTTC CAIRDSPGNEQFF
TRBJ1-1 NA 17 TRBV27 NA TGTGCCAGCAGTTTATCTTGGGGGGCTTCAGTCACCACTGAAGCTTTCTTT CASSLSWGASVTTEAFF
TRBJ2-3 NA 14 TRBV7-3 TRBD1 TGTGCCAGCAGCTCCGGACAGGGGACAGATACGCAGTATTTT CASSSGQGTDTQYF
TRBJ1-6 few 16 TRBV4-3 NA TGCGCCAGCAGCCAAGATACCCCTGGGGCTAATTCACCCCTCCACTTT CASSQDTPGANSPLHF
TRBJ1-2 NA 14 TRBV4-1 NA TGCGCCAGCAGCCAAGATCTAGCGGACTATGGCTACACCTTC CASSQDLADYGYTF
TRBJ1-5 NA 16 TRBV4-3 NA TGCGCCAGCAGCCAAGAAAGAAGATCCACGAGTCAGCCCCAGCATTTT CASSQERRSTSQPQHF
TRBJ1-1 few 14 TRBV30 NA TGTGCCTGGAGTGTAGAAGGGGAGAACACTGAAGCTTTCTTT CAWSVEGENTEAFF
TRBJ2-5 NA 14 TRBV27 TRBD1 TGTGCCAGCAGTCCTCGGGACAGCCCAGAGACCCAGTACTTC CASSPRDSPETQYF
TRBJ1-6 few 17 TRBV14 TRBD1 TGTGCCAGCAGCCAAGAAGACTGGGACAGGGGTTGGCCACCCCTCCACTTT CASSQEDWDRGWPPLHF
TRBJ2-5 NA 16 TRBV11-3 TRBD2 TGTGCCAGCAGCTTGGGGACTAGCGGAGCCCAAGAGACCCAGTACTTC CASSLGTSGAQETQYF
TRBJ2-3 NA 13 TRBV6-1 NA TGTGCCAGCACCAGGAGCCAGTTGGATACGCAGTATTTT CASTRSQLDTQYF
TRBJ2-3 NA 14 TRBV5-8 NA TGTGCCAGCAGCTTGGGTCCCGTCACAGATACGCAGTATTTT CASSLGPVTDTQYF
TRBJ2-7 NA 17 TRBV27 TRBD1 TGTGCCAGCAGTTTGTCCTCCGGGACAGGGTTTCGGTACGAGCAGTACTTC CASSLSSGTGFRYEQYF
TRBJ2-1 NA 16 TRBV6-6 TRBD2 TGTGCCAGCTGGGATAGCGGGGGCCCCTCCTACAATGAGCAGTTCTTC CASWDSGGPSYNEQFF
TRBJ2-7 NA 14 TRBV5-1 NA TGCGCCAGCAGCTTGAATAGCGACCCCTACGAGCAGTACTTC CASSLNSDPYEQYF
TRBJ1-2 NA 12 TRBV7-2 NA TGTGCCAGCAGCTTAGAAGGCTATGGCTACACCTTC CASSLEGYGYTF
TRBJ2-2 NA 16 TRBV6-6 NA TGTGCCAGCAGCCCTCTCGGACAGACGAACACCGGGGAGCTGTTTTTT CASSPLGQTNTGELFF
TRBJ2-7 NA 17 TRBV4-2 NA TGTGCCAGCAGCCATCCCAACCGTAGGGACGGCACCTACGAGCAGTACTTC CASSHPNRRDGTYEQYF
TRBJ1-3 NA 20 TRBV7-8 TRBD1 TGTGCCAGCAGCTCCCGAGGGACAGGGGTCCCAATGTTCGCTGGAAACACCATATATTTT CASSSRGTGVPMFAGNTIYF
TRBJ2-7 once 12 TRBV2 TRBD1 TGTGCCAGCACCGGGGACAGCCACGAGCAGTACTTC CASTGDSHEQYF
TRBJ1-6 NA 17 TRBV5-6 TRBD1 TGTGCCAGCAGCTTTGGGACAGGGAGCTCCTATAATTCACCCCTCCACTTT CASSFGTGSSYNSPLHF
TRBJ2-3 NA 16 TRBV5-5 NA TGTGCCAGCAGCTACGGACAGCTCGGTAGCACAGATACGCAGTATTTT CASSYGQLGSTDTQYF
TRBJ2-7 NA 14 TRBV5-5 NA TGTGCCAGCAGCCCAAGGACAGATCAAGGGGAGCAGTACTTC CASSPRTDQGEQYF
TRBJ2-5 NA 14 TRBV5-6 NA TGTGCCAGCAGCTTGGGGACGGCAGGAGAGACCCAGTACTTC CASSLGTAGETQYF
TRBJ1-2 NA 11 TRBV29-1 TRBD1 TGCAGCGAGGGACAGGCCTATGGCTACACCTTC CSEGQAYGYTF
TRBJ1-2 NA 15 TRBV7-2 NA TGTGCCAGCAGCCCCACTCCGCCGCTGGCCTATGGCTACACCTTC CASSPTPPLAYGYTF
TRBJ2-3 NA 16 TRBV18 TRBD2 TGTGCCAGCTCACTTCGAAGCGGGGGGGCAAAAGATACGCAGTATTTT CASSLRSGGAKDTQYF
TRBJ2-3 NA 14 TRBV30 NA TGTGCCTGGGGCCTCGGGGTAGCCGCAGATACGCAGTATTTT CAWGLGVAADTQYF
TRBJ1-5 few 14 TRBV28 NA TGTGCCAGCAGTTTAGGGCAGCACAATCAGCCCCAGCATTTT CASSLGQHNQPQHF